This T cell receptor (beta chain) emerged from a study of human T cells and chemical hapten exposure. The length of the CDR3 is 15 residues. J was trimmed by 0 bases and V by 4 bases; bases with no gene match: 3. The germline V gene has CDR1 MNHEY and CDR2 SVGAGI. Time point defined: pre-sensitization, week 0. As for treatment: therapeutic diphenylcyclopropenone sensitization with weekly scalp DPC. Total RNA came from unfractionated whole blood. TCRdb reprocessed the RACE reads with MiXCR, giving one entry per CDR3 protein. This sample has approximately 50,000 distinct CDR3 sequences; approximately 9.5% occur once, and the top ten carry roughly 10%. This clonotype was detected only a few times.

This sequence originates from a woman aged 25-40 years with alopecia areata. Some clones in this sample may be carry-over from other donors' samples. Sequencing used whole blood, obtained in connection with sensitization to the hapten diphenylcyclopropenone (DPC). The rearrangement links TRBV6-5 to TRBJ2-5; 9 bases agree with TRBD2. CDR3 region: CASSWSGGYQETQYF. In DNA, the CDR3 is TGTGCCAGCAGTTGGAGCGGGGGGTACCAAGAGACCCAGTACTTC.